These 7 T cell receptor beta chains share one sample of origin, sequenced in a study of molecular identifiers for immune sequencing clone quantification. TCRdb analysed the PCR reads with MiXCR anew, one entry per CDR3 protein. Here the sample spans fewer than 350,000 distinct CDR3 sequences, roughly 23% being singletons. Sequenced sample: naive CD8+ T cells from blood, with Jurkat cell RNA spiked in. Subset denoted: FACS-sorted CD8+CD4-CCR7+CD45RA+ naive T cells. All receptors derive from a human donor in good health. Some libraries in this study had Jurkat cell RNA spiked in.

This clonotype came up many times. The gene calls are TRBV9 and TRBJ2-3, with 13 bases identical to TRBD2. Germline V gene lookup returns CDR1 SGDLS and CDR2 YYNGEE. V dropped 3 bases and J dropped 4; count of bases not matched to a gene: 5. CDR3 length: 16 residues. The CDR3 DNA follows: TGTGCCAGCAGCGCTTCACTAGCGGGAGGGCCAGATACGCAGTATTTT. It yields the protein CASSASLAGGPDTQYF.

This clonotype was detected only a few times. This chain joins TRBV27 and TRBJ2-7, with unresolved D. Germline CDR1 is MNHEY and CDR2 is SMNVEV (reference sequence). V shed 3 bases and J shed 4 bases, with 16 bases lying between them. This CDR3 region has 15 residues. CDR3: CASSLKKYSGYEQYF. CDR3 nucleotides: TGTGCCAGCAGTTTGAAGAAGTACTCCGGTTACGAGCAGTACTTC.

On this clonotype: Since a much larger clone is just one base distant, this may be a read error. It is likely a read error, because the conserved phenylalanine at the end of the CDR3 is missing. This chain joins TRBV5-3 and TRBJ1-1; 7 bases map to TRBD1. TRBV5-3 is assigned to the ORF class and has an uncertain function. This CDR3 has 16 residues. The CDR3 region is CASSLPQGQSGTEAFS. Here the CDR3 DNA reads TGTGCCAGCAGCTTGCCACAGGGGCAAAGTGGCACTGAAGCTTTCTCT.

There are many counts of this clonotype. This rearrangement joins TRBV20-1 to TRBJ2-7; D might be TRBD2 (6 bases). There are 14 residues in the CDR3. The V end lost 3 bases, the J end lost 2 bases, and 14 bases lay between the germline ends. CDR1 is DFQATT and CDR2 is SNEGSKA in the germline V gene (reference sequence). The CDR3 protein is CSARRGGAPYEQYF. CDR3 in DNA: TGCAGTGCTAGGCGAGGCGGGGCACCCTACGAGCAGTACTTC.

This clonotype was counted many times. The chain couples TRBV7-9 to TRBJ2-6, with D unclear. Trimming shortened V by 6 bases and J by 0 bases, and 9 bases separated the two germline ends. The germline gives CDR1 SEHNR, CDR2 FQNEAQ (reference sequence). The CDR3 has 15 amino acids. CDR3: CASRLMSSGANVLTF. The CDR3 region has the DNA TGTGCCAGCAGACTGATGAGCTCTGGGGCCAACGTCCTGACTTTC.

This clonotype was counted ten times or more. The V call is TRBV29-1, the J call TRBJ1-6, with 9 bases fitting TRBD1. Unmatched junction bases numbered 7, after V lost 6 bases and J lost 10 bases. The CDR3 covers 13 residues. Germline V CDR1 and CDR2: SQVTM, ANQGSEA. The CDR3 sequence is CSVHRDRVSPLHF. The CDR3 nucleotides read TGCAGCGTGCACCGGGACAGGGTCTCACCCCTCCACTTT. The full variable domain, in which reference TRBV29-1 and TRBJ1-6 provide the parts outside the CDR3, is SAVISQKPSRDICQRGTSLTIQCQVDSQVTMMFWYRQQPGQSLTLIATANQGSEATYESGFVIDKFPISRPNLTFSTLTVSNMSPEDSSIYLCSVHRDRVSPLHFGNGTRLTVT.

Of note for this clonotype: A much bigger clone sits one base away, suggesting this may be a read error. The chain combines TRBV12-3 or TRBV12-4 with TRBJ2-3; 12 bases match TRBD2. This CDR3 has 15 amino acids. In DNA form, the CDR3 reads TGTGCCAGCAGTCCTAGCGGGAGGGCATCAGATGCGCAGTATTTT. The encoded protein is CASSPSGRASDAQYF.